This TCR beta chain appears in the sequencing data of a study of Ad26.COV2.S vaccination and SARS-CoV-2 variants. Study results and caveats: Reported post-vaccination CD8+ and CD4+ T cell responses to spike showed substantial breadth.

With regard to this clone: No antigen is known for it.

The CDR3 sequence is 16 residues long. Germline CDR1 reads MNHEY; CDR2 reads SVGAGI. Trimming cost V 2 bases and J 2 bases; bases outside gene matches: 7. TCRdb's copy holds only in-frame clones and misses some; the assay was immunoSEQ multiplex PCR. The sample contains around 350,000 clones, 92% of which appear only once. The chain joins TRBV6-5 to TRBJ2-5; the match to TRBD1 covers 8 bases. The source is a human donor who had recovered from COVID-19. This specimen consisted of peripheral blood, obtained after recovery from COVID-19. The CDR3 DNA reads as TGTGCCAGCAGTTACCGGGCCGGGACAGGACAAGAGACCCAGTACTTC. It codes for CASSYRAGTGQETQYF.